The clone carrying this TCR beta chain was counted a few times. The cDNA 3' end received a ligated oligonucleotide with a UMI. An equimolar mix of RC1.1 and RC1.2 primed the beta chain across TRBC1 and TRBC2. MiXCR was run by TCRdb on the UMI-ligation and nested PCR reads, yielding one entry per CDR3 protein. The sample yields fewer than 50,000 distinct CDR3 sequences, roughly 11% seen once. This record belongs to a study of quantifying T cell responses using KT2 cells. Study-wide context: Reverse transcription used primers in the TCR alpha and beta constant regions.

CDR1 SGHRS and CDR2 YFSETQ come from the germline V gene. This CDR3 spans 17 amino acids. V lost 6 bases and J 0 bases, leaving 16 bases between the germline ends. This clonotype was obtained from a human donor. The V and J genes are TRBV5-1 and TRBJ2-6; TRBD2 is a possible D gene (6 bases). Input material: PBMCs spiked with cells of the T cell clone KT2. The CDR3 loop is CASTSGGGDSGANVLTF. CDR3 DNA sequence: TGCGCCAGCACTTCCGGGGGAGGAGACTCTGGGGCCAACGTCCTGACTTTC. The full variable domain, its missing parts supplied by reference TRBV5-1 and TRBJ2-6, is KAGVTQTPRYLIKTRGQQVTLSCSPISGHRSVSWYQQTPGQGLQFLFEYFSETQRNKGNFPGRFSGRQFSNSRSEMNVSTLELGDSALYLCASTSGGGDSGANVLTFGAGSRLTVL.